Below, one T cell receptor beta chain is given with its context. A lack of ophthalmopathy progression within 18 months defined stable Graves' hyperthyroidism. The study excluded patients with uncontrolled infection, other autoimmune disease, pregnancy or lactation. Diagnosis relied on clinical symptoms, serum thyroxine and TRAb, thyroid ultrasound and orbital computed tomography. The source material, RNA transcripts, was used to amplify TCR beta CDR3 regions. Initially, a first-round RT-PCR of the TCR CDR3 employed the HTBI primer set. In TCRdb, the multiplex PCR reads were re-called with MiXCR into one record per CDR3 protein. The sample has 300,000 to 400,000 distinct CDR3 sequences, roughly a fifth seen once. The sample belongs to a study of T cells in Graves' hyperthyroidism and ophthalmopathy. At the level of the study: Sampling of peripheral blood happened at initial diagnosis, prior to any treatment.

Germline-derived CDR1 and CDR2 are MDHEN and SYDVKM. V was clipped by 3 bases and J by 5 bases, with 14 bases between them. The CDR3 runs 14 residues. This TCR was sampled from a woman aged 45-65 years with Graves' hyperthyroidism. The sample comprised blood. J is TRBJ2-7 and V is TRBV28; the D gene could be TRBD1 or TRBD2 (5 bases each). CDR3 residues: CASSFSGPQDEQYF. CDR3 DNA: TGTGCCAGCAGTTTCTCGGGGCCCCAAGACGAGCAGTACTTC. Based on the CDR3 plus reference TRBV28 and TRBJ2-7, the full variable domain is DVKVTQSSRYLVKRTGEKVFLECVQDMDHENMFWYRQDPGLGLRLIYFSYDVKMKEKGDIPEGYSVSREKKERFSLILESASTNQTSMYLCASSFSGPQDEQYFGPGTRLTVT.